This entry lists 20 T cell receptor beta chains sequenced from one sample in a study of CD8 T cells in ankylosing spondylitis (dated by TCRdb to 2016 to 2017). Libraries were constructed by 5' RACE. Data came from an Illumina HiSeq 2500. TCRdb itself trimmed the public reads at Q25 with fastp, ran MiXCR and retained productive beta chains. Each record represents a unique CDR3 protein, reported with the most common genes and DNA among its rows. Present in this sample are approximately 43,000 distinct CDR3 sequences, under 4.5% of which were seen just once. The top ten constitute 3% to 4% of the sample. The sample was blood, either unsorted or a sorted T cell fraction (not recorded which). The receptors originated from a female donor with ankylosing spondylitis or in good health (not recorded which).

This clonotype occurred many times. The rearrangement joins TRBV9 to TRBJ2-2; 9 bases line up with TRBD2. Germline V lookup: CDR1 SGDLS, CDR2 YYNGEE. The trim removed 3 bases at V and 0 bases at J, leaving 9 bases unmatched. The CDR3 totals 18 residues. The CDR3 sequence is CASSAGTSLFPNTGELFF. The CDR3 region has the DNA TGTGCCAGCAGCGCTGGGACTAGCCTATTTCCGAACACCGGGGAGCTGTTTTTT.

This clonotype showed up many times. The chain has TRBV9 and TRBJ2-5, with D unclear. Germline V gene sequence: CDR1 SGDLS, CDR2 YYNGEE. With 0 bases removed from V and 4 bases from J, the gap between germline ends came to 10 bases. There are 14 residues in the CDR3. CDR3: CASSVDGMRETQYF. CDR3 coding DNA: TGTGCCAGCAGCGTAGATGGGATGCGAGAGACCCAGTACTTC. The full variable domain, rest sourced from reference TRBV9 and TRBJ2-5, is DSGVTQTPKHLITATGQRVTLRCSPRSGDLSVYWYQQSLDQGLQFLIQYYNGEERAKGNILERFSAQQFPDLHSELNLSSLELGDSALYFCASSVDGMRETQYFGPGTRLLVL.

This clonotype occurred many times. The V gene is TRBV9, the J gene TRBJ2-2, with TRBD1 matching 8 bases. Germline values: CDR1 SGDLS, CDR2 YYNGEE. The CDR3 runs 18 residues. V lost 2 bases to trimming and J lost 4 bases; unmatched junction nucleotides: 13. The chain's CDR3 is CASSVYGVGQDATGELFF. The CDR3 DNA is TGTGCCAGCAGCGTTTATGGTGTGGGACAGGACGCCACCGGGGAGCTGTTTTTT.

The sample holds many counts of this clonotype. This chain links TRBV9 with TRBJ1-4, with D unresolved. This CDR3 spans 17 amino acids. V gave up 1 base and J gave up 0 bases, with 13 bases separating them. The germline V gene encodes CDR1 SGDLS and CDR2 YYNGEE. CDR3 sequence (DNA): TGTGCCAGCAGCGTAAAACCGGACGGAACAACTAATGAAAAACTGTTTTTT. Amino acids: CASSVKPDGTTNEKLFF.

The sample holds many counts of this clonotype. The V and J genes are TRBV9 and TRBJ1-3; weak D call: TRBD1 (5 bases). The CDR3 totals 16 residues. Trimming took off 0 bases at V and 1 base at J, with 11 bases between the two ends. CDR1 SGDLS and CDR2 YYNGEE come from the germline V gene. The DNA for the CDR3 is TGTGCCAGCAGCGTAGAACAGGCCTTTTCTGGAAACACCATATATTTT. Translating gives CASSVEQAFSGNTIYF.

This clonotype was counted many times. J is TRBJ1-2 and V is TRBV9; the D is unclear. This CDR3 is 13 amino acids long. Germline V gene lookup returns CDR1 SGDLS and CDR2 YYNGEE. V was trimmed by 1 base and J by 8 bases, leaving 12 bases between them. The CDR3: CASSVTPNSGYTF. In DNA form, the CDR3 reads TGTGCCAGCAGCGTAACGCCTAACAGCGGCTACACCTTC.

This clonotype was recorded at least ten times. This chain uses TRBV9 with TRBJ1-2; D unclear. The CDR3 runs to 16 residues. Germline V lookup: CDR1 SGDLS, CDR2 YYNGEE. Trimming removed 3 bases from V and 5 bases from J, with 20 bases in between. CDR3 loop: CASSGRWASGRYGYTF. Here the CDR3 DNA reads TGTGCCAGCAGCGGCAGATGGGCCTCGGGGAGATATGGCTACACCTTC. The variable domain in full, completed from reference TRBV9 and TRBJ1-2, reads DSGVTQTPKHLITATGQRVTLRCSPRSGDLSVYWYQQSLDQGLQFLIQYYNGEERAKGNILERFSAQQFPDLHSELNLSSLELGDSALYFCASSGRWASGRYGYTFGSGTRLTVV.

This clonotype was recorded at least ten times. The J gene is TRBJ1-4, the V gene TRBV9; possibly TRBD1 for D (5 bases). The germline V gene has CDR1 SGDLS and CDR2 YYNGEE. The V end lost 3 bases, the J end lost 8 bases, and 17 bases lay between the germline ends. The CDR3 spans 15 residues. In nucleotides, the CDR3 is TGTGCCAGCAGCGCCACCCGGGACCCAGGGGAAAAACTGTTTTTT. Amino acids: CASSATRDPGEKLFF.

This clonotype was observed at least ten times. The V and J genes are TRBV9 and TRBJ2-3, with D possibly matching TRBD2 (6 bases). V lost 0 bases to trimming and J lost 5 bases, with 10 bases between them. The CDR3 sequence is 14 residues long. Germline V gene lookup returns CDR1 SGDLS and CDR2 YYNGEE. CDR3 sequence (DNA): TGTGCCAGCAGCGTAGATTCGGGGGAAGATACGCAGTATTTT. Amino acids: CASSVDSGEDTQYF.

This clonotype was seen ten or more times. The chain joins TRBV9 to TRBJ2-5; perhaps TRBD2 as D (5 bases). Trimming stripped 0 bases from V and 3 bases from J, with 6 bases between. The CDR3 is made up of 13 amino acids. Germline V gene lookup returns CDR1 SGDLS and CDR2 YYNGEE. CDR3 residues: CASSVVGKETQYF. Here the CDR3 DNA reads TGTGCCAGCAGCGTAGTCGGGAAAGAGACCCAGTACTTC. Full variable domain (rest looked up from reference TRBV9 and TRBJ2-5): DSGVTQTPKHLITATGQRVTLRCSPRSGDLSVYWYQQSLDQGLQFLIQYYNGEERAKGNILERFSAQQFPDLHSELNLSSLELGDSALYFCASSVVGKETQYFGPGTRLLVL.

This sequence joins TRBV18 and TRBJ1-1, with a weak D call TRBD1 (5 bases). The CDR3 is 14 amino acids. The germline V gene encodes CDR1 KGHSH and CDR2 LQKENI. V lost 9 bases, J lost 2 bases, and 16 bases lay in between. CDR3 loop: CASLKGLDNTEAFF. CDR3 DNA: TGTGCCAGTTTGAAGGGGCTGGATAACACTGAAGCTTTCTTT.

This clonotype was counted at least ten times. This chain uses TRBV9 with TRBJ1-2; D call uncertain. The length of the CDR3 is 14 residues. Trimming took 2 bases from V and 2 from J, leaving 10 bases between them. Germline CDR1 and CDR2: SGDLS and YYNGEE. CDR3 in amino acids: CASSVGSANYGYTF. In DNA, the CDR3 is TGTGCCAGCAGCGTCGGGAGTGCCAACTATGGCTACACCTTC. Using reference TRBV9 and TRBJ1-2 for the parts outside the CDR3, the full variable domain is DSGVTQTPKHLITATGQRVTLRCSPRSGDLSVYWYQQSLDQGLQFLIQYYNGEERAKGNILERFSAQQFPDLHSELNLSSLELGDSALYFCASSVGSANYGYTFGSGTRLTVV.

Ten or more counts support this clonotype. The chain has TRBV9 and TRBJ1-2, with D unclear. The CDR3 extends over 14 amino acids. The germline V gene has CDR1 SGDLS and CDR2 YYNGEE. The V gene lost 7 bases and the J gene lost 5 bases, with 18 bases spanning the gap. CDR3 in amino acids: CASQRAGLGYGYTF. Written as DNA, the CDR3 is TGTGCCAGCCAACGGGCAGGCCTGGGATATGGCTACACCTTC.

This clonotype was recorded at least ten times. V is TRBV9 and J is TRBJ1-2; tentatively, D is TRBD1 (5 bases). CDR3 length: 15 amino acids. Trimming left V 3 bases short and J 4 bases short, with 16 bases between. Germline CDR1 reads SGDLS; CDR2 reads YYNGEE. The CDR3 region is CASSGPWGSGYGYTF. In DNA, the CDR3 is TGTGCCAGCAGCGGCCCCTGGGGGTCAGGCTATGGCTACACCTTC.

This clonotype was detected many times. V gene TRBV9 combines with J gene TRBJ2-1; 9 bases line up with TRBD2. CDR3 size: 15 residues. CDR1 is SGDLS and CDR2 is YYNGEE in the germline V gene. With V trimmed by 0 bases and J by 9 bases, 7 bases remained unmatched. The CDR3 nucleotides are TGTGCCAGCAGCGTAGTTAGCGGGGGTTTTGGTGAGCAGTTCTTC. It yields the protein CASSVVSGGFGEQFF.

This clonotype was counted ten times or more. Written as DNA, the CDR3 is TGTGCCAGCAGCCCCCGAGTTGACCTCTGGGAGCAGTACTTC. Translating it yields CASSPRVDLWEQYF. The gene calls are TRBV11-2 and TRBJ2-7; D is unclear. The V gene's germline CDR1 is SGHAT and CDR2 FQNNGV. Trimming left V 5 bases short and J 7 bases short, with 18 bases between. The CDR3 spans 14 residues.

There are many counts of this clonotype. This chain joins TRBV9 and TRBJ2-2; weak D call: TRBD2 (5 bases). The V end lost 5 bases, the J end lost 4 bases, and 12 bases lay between the germline ends. CDR1 is SGDLS, CDR2 YYNGEE, per germline. The CDR3 runs to 14 residues. The CDR3 DNA is TGTGCCAGCAGTGAGGACTCCCCCACCGGGGAGCTGTTTTTT. Protein product: CASSEDSPTGELFF.

This clonotype was picked up many times. V is TRBV9 and J is TRBJ1-6; D is unresolved. The CDR3 extends over 15 amino acids. Germline V gives CDR1 SGDLS, CDR2 YYNGEE. Trimming took 0 bases from V and 7 from J, leaving 11 bases between them. The CDR3 reads CASSVEPGQNSPLHF. CDR3 in DNA: TGTGCCAGCAGCGTAGAGCCGGGCCAAAATTCACCCCTCCACTTT.

The sample holds many counts of this clonotype. The chain has TRBV9 and TRBJ1-1, with D unclear. The V gene lost 0 bases and the J gene lost 1 base, with 10 bases spanning the gap. CDR3 length equals 15 residues. Germline V lookup: CDR1 SGDLS, CDR2 YYNGEE. The CDR3 DNA reads TGTGCCAGCAGCGTAGATGTAGGAAGGAACACTGAAGCTTTCTTT. Translated: CASSVDVGRNTEAFF. The full variable domain, rest sourced from reference TRBV9 and TRBJ1-1, is DSGVTQTPKHLITATGQRVTLRCSPRSGDLSVYWYQQSLDQGLQFLIQYYNGEERAKGNILERFSAQQFPDLHSELNLSSLELGDSALYFCASSVDVGRNTEAFFGQGTRLTVV.

The sample holds many counts of this clonotype. This chain links TRBV9 with TRBJ1-1, with a possible D match to TRBD1 (5 bases). Germline lookup yields CDR1 SGDLS and CDR2 YYNGEE. Trimming pared 0 bases from V and 7 bases from J, leaving 16 bases between. This CDR3 has 15 residues. In DNA, the CDR3 is TGTGCCAGCAGCGTAGATGGGGGAAAGGGCTTTGAAGCTTTCTTT. It codes for CASSVDGGKGFEAFF.